These 31 T cell receptor beta chains were sequenced from one sample in a study of shared clonotypes between healthy human individuals. Using immunoSEQ multiplex PCR, the repertoire was profiled, and TCRdb retains in-frame clones only, with some absent. The repertoire holds some 2 million clones, about 95% seen once, with 1% to 1.5% in the top ten. Naive CD8 isolation took CD45RO-negative cells positively selected for CCR7 and excluded terminally differentiated effector memory CD45RA+ cells. Input material: naive CD8+ T cells sorted from blood. The receptors originated from a man aged 18 to 35 in good health.

A single count supports this clone. This chain uses TRBV7-8 with TRBJ1-1; 7 bases agree with TRBD1. Germline loops: CDR1 SGHVS, CDR2 FQNEAQ. The CDR3 has 14 residues. After removal of 4 bases from V and 5 bases from J, the junction contained 7 bases not matched to a gene. CDR3 bases: TGTGCCAGCAGCTCAGACAGGGCGAGAACTGAAGCTTTCTTT. Protein sequence: CASSSDRARTEAFF.

The chain has TRBV13 and TRBJ2-5, with a possible D match to TRBD2 (6 bases). Germline V gives CDR1 PRHDT, CDR2 FYEKMQ (reference sequence). The ends were cut back, 3 bases at V and 4 bases at J, with 9 bases in the middle. This CDR3 comprises 13 residues. This CDR3 reads CASSFPSAETQYF. CDR3 DNA: TGTGCCAGCAGCTTTCCTAGCGCAGAGACCCAGTACTTC.

The rearrangement links TRBV6-5 to TRBJ2-7; D uncertain. Trimming removed 8 bases at V and 3 bases at J, with 8 bases between. The V gene's germline CDR1 is MNHEY and CDR2 SVGAGI. CDR3 length: 11 amino acids. CDR3 sequence: CASGSIYEQYF. In nucleotides, the CDR3 is TGTGCCAGCGGCTCGATCTACGAGCAGTACTTC.

The chain uses TRBV2 and TRBJ2-5; TRBD2 matches 9 bases. The CDR3 covers 13 residues. Germline CDR1 reads SNHLY; CDR2 reads FYNNEI. V was clipped by 9 bases and J by 4 bases; unmatched bases: 6. CDR3 protein: CASNSGSGETQYF. Written as DNA, the CDR3 is TGTGCCAGTAATAGCGGGAGCGGAGAGACCCAGTACTTC. Drawing the rest from reference TRBV2 and TRBJ2-5, the complete variable domain is EPEVTQTPSHQVTQMGQEVILRCVPISNHLYFYWYRQILGQKVEFLVSFYNNEISEKSEIFDDQFSVERPDGSNFTLKIRSTKLEDSAMYFCASNSGSGETQYFGPGTRLLVL.

This clone has a single count. This sequence joins TRBV11-2 and TRBJ2-3; TRBD2 aligns across 14 bases. The CDR3 covers 18 residues. V gave up 1 base and J gave up 3 bases; unmatched junction bases: 6. Germline V gene lookup returns CDR1 SGHAT and CDR2 FQNNGV. The CDR3 loop is CASSLVPGTSGRTDTQYF. CDR3 sequence (DNA): TGTGCCAGCAGCTTAGTCCCGGGGACTAGCGGGAGAACAGATACGCAGTATTTT.

The V and J genes are TRBV11-2 and TRBJ2-1, with D hard to call. V lost 4 bases and J 0 bases, leaving 10 bases between the germline ends. The CDR3 is made up of 15 amino acids. The V gene's germline CDR1 is SGHAT and CDR2 FQNNGV. The CDR3 DNA sequence: TGTGCCAGCAGCTCCCACGGGCCCTCCTACAATGAGCAGTTCTTC. It specifies CASSSHGPSYNEQFF.

A word on this clone: This same CDR3 is encoded by further DNA sequences in the sample. The CDR3 DNA reads as TGTGCCAGCAGCCCAAGGACAGGCCCGAACACTGAAGCTTTCTTT. It is translated as CASSPRTGPNTEAFF. The chain uses TRBV7-9 and TRBJ1-1; 7 bases map to TRBD1. Trimming removed 5 bases from V and 1 base from J; junction bases left unmatched: 7. Germline values: CDR1 SEHNR, CDR2 FQNEAQ (reference sequence). CDR3 length: 15 amino acids. Full variable domain (outside the CDR3, taken from reference TRBV7-9 and TRBJ1-1): DTGVSQNPRHKITKRGQNVTFRCDPISEHNRLYWYRQTLGQGPEFLTYFQNEAQLEKSRLLSDRFSAERPKGSFSTLEIQRTEQGDSAMYLCASSPRTGPNTEAFFGQGTRLTVV.

This clone occurred once. The CDR3 sequence is CASSPAQSSYEQYF. CDR3 in DNA: TGTGCCAGCAGCCCCGCACAAAGCTCCTACGAGCAGTACTTC. J is TRBJ2-7 and V is TRBV9; D unresolved. V was cut by 4 bases and J by 0 bases, with 11 bases left in between. Looked up from germline, CDR1 is SGDLS and CDR2 is YYNGEE. The CDR3 has 14 residues.

CDR3 residues: CASSSGGSYNEQFF. Here the CDR3 DNA reads TGTGCCAGCAGCTCGGGAGGGTCCTACAATGAGCAGTTCTTC. This sequence joins TRBV9 and TRBJ2-1; 8 nucleotides match TRBD2. The CDR3 has 14 amino acids. The junction had 1 base not matched to a gene; V was cut back by 4 bases and J by 1 base. The V gene's germline CDR1 is SGDLS and CDR2 YYNGEE.

This clone came up a few times. The chain carries TRBV27 and TRBJ1-6; a possible D gene is TRBD1 (5 bases). CDR3 length equals 14 residues. The germline V and J ends were trimmed by 3 bases and 11 bases, with 14 bases remaining between them. Per the germline V gene, CDR1 is MNHEY and CDR2 is SMNVEV (reference sequence). The CDR3 nucleotides read TGTGCCAGCAGTTTCGGGGGGACGGCCGCACCCCTCCACTTT. Its translation is CASSFGGTAAPLHF.

This rearrangement joins TRBV19 to TRBJ2-7; D remains unclear. Germline CDR1 and CDR2: LNHDA and SQIVND (reference sequence). V lost 2 bases, J lost 4 bases, and 9 bases lay in between. The CDR3 sequence is 13 residues long. The CDR3 spells CASSIIASYEQYF. The DNA of the CDR3 is TGTGCCAGTAGTATAATTGCGTCTTACGAGCAGTACTTC.

The chain couples TRBV5-3 to TRBJ1-1; 10 bases are a match to TRBD1. TRBV5-3 is identified as an open reading frame with a role that is uncertain. This CDR3 is built from 17 residues. V lost 0 bases to trimming and J lost 3 bases; unmatched junction nucleotides: 8. The CDR3 DNA is TGTGCCAGAAGCTTGGGGGGAGGGGACAGGGGCGACACTGAAGCTTTCTTT. Amino acids: CARSLGGGDRGDTEAFF.

Comment on this clone: The sample holds other DNA sequences that translate to the same CDR3. The rearrangement joins TRBV5-6 to TRBJ1-6; possibly TRBD1 for D (5 bases). The CDR3 consists of 14 residues. The germline V and J ends were trimmed by 0 bases and 9 bases, with 10 bases remaining between them. Germline V gene lookup returns CDR1 SGHDT and CDR2 YYEEEE. This CDR3 reads CASSLGGAGSPLHF. DNA of the CDR3: TGTGCCAGCAGCTTGGGTGGGGCCGGTTCACCCCTCCACTTT. The variable domain in full, with the rest retrieved from reference TRBV5-6 and TRBJ1-6, is DAGVTQSPTHLIKTRGQQVTLRCSPKSGHDTVSWYQQALGQGPQFIFQYYEEEERQRGNFPDRFSGHQFPNYSSELNVNALLLGDSALYLCASSLGGAGSPLHFGNGTRLTVT.

The chain uses TRBV6-5 and TRBJ1-1; D might be TRBD1 (6 bases). The CDR3 loop spans 14 amino acids. V was trimmed by 5 bases and J by 5 bases, leaving 15 bases between them. Germline V gives CDR1 MNHEY, CDR2 SVGAGI. The CDR3 coding sequence is TGTGCCAGCAGTCCGGGGAGGGGGGGGACTGAAGCTTTCTTT. Protein sequence: CASSPGRGGTEAFF.

The chain combines TRBV9 with TRBJ2-1; 9 bases align to TRBD2. V dropped 2 bases and J dropped 5; count of bases not matched to a gene: 11. This CDR3 is built from 17 residues. Germline loops: CDR1 SGDLS, CDR2 YYNGEE. As DNA, the CDR3 is TGTGCCAGCAGCGTCGGAACCCTAGCGGGACTCGACAATGAGCAGTTCTTC. Amino acids: CASSVGTLAGLDNEQFF.

V gene TRBV29-1 combines with J gene TRBJ2-1; the match to TRBD2 covers 12 bases. The CDR3 extends over 16 amino acids. With V trimmed by 2 bases and J by 7 bases, 9 bases remained unmatched. Germline lookup yields CDR1 SQVTM and CDR2 ANQGSEA. The CDR3 bases are TGCAGCGTTGAATCTAGCGGGGGGGCTAATGCAAATGAGCAGTTCTTC. It translates to CSVESSGGANANEQFF.

With respect to this clone: Other DNA sequences in this specimen translate into the identical CDR3. The chain couples TRBV4-3 to TRBJ2-3; no reliable D call. The CDR3 has 13 amino acids. CDR1 is LGHNA, CDR2 YSLEER, per germline. Trimming took 0 bases from V and 2 from J, leaving 3 bases between them. The CDR3 sequence is CASSQDSTDTQYF. CDR3 DNA sequence: TGCGCCAGCAGCCAAGATTCCACAGATACGCAGTATTTT.

This rearrangement joins TRBV6-5 to TRBJ2-3; D unresolved. This CDR3 has 14 residues. Trimming removed 2 bases at V and 2 bases at J, with 8 bases between. Germline V gene sequence: CDR1 MNHEY, CDR2 SVGAGI. The CDR3 DNA reads TGTGCCAGCAGTTACCGATTTCCCACAGATACGCAGTATTTT. Translated, it gives CASSYRFPTDTQYF.

V is TRBV28 and J is TRBJ1-2; D is unresolved. In germline, CDR1 is MDHEN, CDR2 SYDVKM. Between the trimmed V and J ends, which lost 2 bases and 3 bases, there was a span of 10 bases. The CDR3 sequence is 14 residues long. CDR3 in DNA: TGTGCCAGCAGTTTAAAGGGTGCTGACTATGGCTACACCTTC. Translated: CASSLKGADYGYTF.

This chain uses TRBV4-1 with TRBJ2-3; D unclear. This CDR3 has 13 amino acids. Germline V gene lookup returns CDR1 MGHRA and CDR2 YSYEKL. Trimming stripped 1 base from V and 4 bases from J, with 6 bases between. The CDR3 DNA sequence: TGCGCCAGCAGCCAAGGCAGTCCAGATACGCAGTATTTT. This codes for CASSQGSPDTQYF.

The rearrangement joins TRBV10-2 to TRBJ2-5, with D uncertain. The CDR3 has 15 amino acids. V was clipped by 3 bases and J by 1 base, with 12 bases between them. Germline V CDR1 and CDR2: WSHSY, SAAADI. CDR3 bases: TGCGCCAGCAGTGAATTTAGGGTACCCCAAGAGACCCAGTACTTC. It translates to CASSEFRVPQETQYF.

About this clone itself: This sample includes further DNA sequences coding for the same CDR3. The chain has TRBV6-5 and TRBJ1-2, with D unresolved. Per germline, CDR1 MNHEY and CDR2 SVGAGI. The CDR3 spans 13 residues. The V gene lost 2 bases and the J gene lost 1 base, with 5 bases spanning the gap. The CDR3 DNA reads as TGTGCCAGCAGTTACCTCGGTAACTATGGCTACACCTTC. Protein product: CASSYLGNYGYTF.

The chain couples TRBV9 to TRBJ2-1, with TRBD2 matching over 11 bases. The CDR3 is 16 amino acids. Germline V lookup: CDR1 SGDLS, CDR2 YYNGEE. The V gene end was trimmed by 3 bases and the J gene end by 2 bases; junction bases not matched to a gene: 4. CDR3 amino acids: CASSDSSGGAYNEQFF. The CDR3 DNA reads as TGTGCCAGCAGCGACAGTAGCGGGGGGGCCTACAATGAGCAGTTCTTC.

This clone was detected once. CDR3 loop: CASTPLAITGELFF. CDR3 coding DNA: TGTGCCAGCACTCCGCTAGCGATTACCGGGGAGCTGTTTTTT. V usage is TRBV27 and J usage is TRBJ2-2; the D gene is possibly TRBD2 (6 bases). The CDR3 contains 14 residues. Germline CDR1 is MNHEY and CDR2 is SMNVEV (reference sequence). Trimming removed 7 bases at V and 5 bases at J, with 14 bases between.

The chain employs TRBV10-3 and TRBJ2-5; 8 positions agree with TRBD1. The germline V gene has CDR1 ENHRY and CDR2 SYGVKD. V gave up 6 bases and J gave up 5 bases; unmatched junction bases: 8. The CDR3 is made up of 14 amino acids. The CDR3 DNA reads TGTGCCATCAGGGGGACAGGAGAGACGGAGACCCAGTACTTC. It encodes CAIRGTGETETQYF.

The rearrangement links TRBV4-1 to TRBJ2-1; D gene unclear. V was shortened by 4 bases and J by 5 bases, with 12 bases between the two germline ends. The CDR3 is 14 amino acids. The germline CDR1 and CDR2 sequences are MGHRA and YSYEKL. CDR3 in DNA: TGCGCCAGCAGCCTGGGCCCTCGGGACAATGAGCAGTTCTTC. It encodes CASSLGPRDNEQFF.

The rearrangement uses TRBV5-6 and TRBJ1-1; the D is unclear. The CDR3 loop spans 14 amino acids. Trimming took 2 bases from V and 0 from J, leaving 8 bases between them. Germline CDR1 is SGHDT and CDR2 is YYEEEE. CDR3 residues: CASSFPVMNTEAFF. As DNA, the CDR3 is TGTGCCAGCAGCTTCCCCGTAATGAACACTGAAGCTTTCTTT.

This sequence joins TRBV11-2 and TRBJ1-1; 11 bases line up with TRBD1. This CDR3 contains 16 residues. The J segment lost 0 bases and the V segment lost 5 bases, leaving 5 bases of the junction unmatched. The germline V gene encodes CDR1 SGHAT and CDR2 FQNNGV. CDR3 coding DNA: TGTGCCAGCAGCCGCACGGACAGGGGGCTGAACACTGAAGCTTTCTTT. This translates into CASSRTDRGLNTEAFF.

Only one count was recorded for this clone. The chain couples TRBV6-5 to TRBJ1-4; D gene unclear. CDR1 MNHEY and CDR2 SVGAGI come from the germline V gene. There are 12 residues in the CDR3. V was shortened by 6 bases and J by 8 bases, with 10 bases between the two germline ends. The CDR3 loop is CASREGKEKLFF. Here the CDR3 DNA reads TGTGCCAGCAGGGAAGGGAAGGAAAAACTGTTTTTT.

J is TRBJ2-7 and V is TRBV14; 8 bases line up with TRBD1. J was trimmed by 4 bases and V by 4 bases; bases with no gene match: 3. CDR1 and CDR2 (germline): SGHDN, FVKESK. This CDR3 contains 13 residues. The CDR3 is CASSPTGDYEQYF. The CDR3 nucleotides are TGTGCCAGCAGCCCGACAGGGGATTACGAGCAGTACTTC.

The chain recombines TRBV2 with TRBJ2-7, with 11 bases matching TRBD1. J gave up 4 bases and V 6 bases, and 8 bases lay outside the gene matches. The germline gives CDR1 SNHLY, CDR2 FYNNEI. The CDR3 extends over 15 amino acids. The CDR3 coding sequence is TGTGCCAGCAGGGAGGGACAGGGGGATTGGTACGAGCAGTACTTC. Amino acid sequence: CASREGQGDWYEQYF.